Listed here is a single TCR beta chain. The antigen it binds to is not known. Within one base of it there is no much larger clone, and no base qualities were kept. TCRbeta CDR3 regions were amplified from genomic DNA using the immunoSEQ Assay, a bias-controlled multiplex PCR. Processing in the source paper ran as follows. Nucleated cell counts per sample were estimated from amplification of reference gene primers within the assay. To quantify the absolute abundance of each unique TCRbeta CDR3 rearrangement, sequence reads were collapsed and filtered. For each sample, productive Simpson clonality was calculated as the square root of Simpson's diversity index over productive rearrangements. Imported from immuneACCESS, the table was reduced by TCRdb to in-frame sequences with V and J called. These copies leave out some clones; in studies compared against another copy, an unresolved V gene accounts for under half, and the cause of the remainder is not known. V and J calls plus clone size are reproduced from that table; the DNA served to infer D and trimming. A total of 55,000 to 80,000 clones appear in this sample, roughly 82% of them only once. The ten biggest clones cover 4% to 5.5% of the sample.

The data stem from a study of blood T cell repertoires in COVID-19 (dated by TCRdb to 2018 to 2021). In the study overall: Samples from collaborators originated in the United States, Italy and Spain and spanned both the acute and convalescent phases of COVID-19. The material from the prospective study consisted of cDNA or gDNA derived from T cells, B-cell-depleted T cells, or PBMCs. Deeply sampled blood TCRbeta repertoires from subjects exposed to, actively infected with, or recovered from COVID-19 were included in the dataset. The repertoires were made available in a free public database intended to serve as a resource for research on the immune response to SARS-CoV-2. The samples were drawn from two sources: the first 160 participants of the ongoing ImmuneRACE study, and 950 to 1,500 subjects contributed by 6 global collaborators. Nearly every sample came with metadata listing a de-identified subject ID, COVID-19 status, age in years and sex. HLA class I and class II types, where available, came from metadata supplied by the sample provider rather than from assay-based typing. What the authors observed across the whole study: The quantity of clinical and demographic metadata differed by source and by participant and was supplied without curation.

Whole blood was collected in K2EDTA tubes by collaborating institutions according to the institutions' own protocols. Collaborator samples were shipped for TCRbeta analysis as frozen whole blood, isolated PBMCs, or DNA extracted from either sample type. Trimming takes 5 bases off V and 3 bases off J; junction bases not matched to a gene: 2. Via the germline V gene (reference sequence), CDR1 is LNHDA and CDR2 SQIVND. The CDR3 covers 13 residues, taking in both the cysteine and the phenylalanine. Kept here is only the CDR3 DNA, which spans 39 bases and is read in frame from base 1. Sequenced sample: peripheral blood. The TCR was taken from a human donor in a cohort sampled during active COVID-19. Recombination connected TRBV19 to TRBJ2-3; 7 bases in the middle match TRBD1. The nucleotide sequence reads TGTGCCAGTAGTCGACAGGGTACAGATACGCAGTATTTT. Translated, it gives CASSRQGTDTQYF.